This paragraph covers one T cell receptor (beta chain) sequence. In its sample, this clonotype was seen a few times. What antigen it recognizes has not been identified. Nothing much larger sits one base from this clone, and base qualities are not available. Only healthy Caucasian donors were included. The twin cohort comprised three pairs of female monozygotic twins, all aged about 18 to 29 years. Peripheral blood mononuclear cells were used as the source from which RNA for TCR libraries was isolated. The CDR3 runs 19 amino acids, cysteine and phenylalanine included. Of the read, only the CDR3 DNA is kept; its 57 bases are in frame from base 1. V sheds 5 bases and J sheds 12 bases, leaving 35 bases between their ends. CDR1 SGHVS and CDR2 FNYEAQ were looked up in the germline V gene. The data originate from a study of identical twins (dated by TCRdb to 2016 to 2017). For the wider study: To test whether fetal clonotypes persist, the study used deep sequencing on TCR alpha and beta repertoires from monozygotic twins, unrelated adults of various ages, and cord blood. To rule out contamination, replicate twin experiments were performed at different times with different library preparation protocols. Broader findings and caveats from the paper: Compared with coincidental sharing between unrelated individuals, an excess of low generation-probability sequences was observed among out-of-frame TCR alpha sequences shared between twins. Zero-insertion analyses could be partly confounded by invariant T cells such as MAIT and iNKT, although diverse VJ usage argued against such confounding for most clonotypes. Abundant cord blood beta clonotypes carried fewer insertions; young adult naive repertoires showed a weaker similar trend, while memory repertoires showed none. The excess sharing between twins in beta out-of-frame sequences was weaker because fewer shared sequences reduced the signal-to-noise ratio. Conclusions relied on cross-sectional statistical analysis, since the same donors could not be followed over many years. Out-of-frame TCR alpha sharing in monozygotic twins was systematically underestimated by recombination models, whereas sharing between unrelated individuals was in agreement with the recombination models.

Library generation was performed with 5' RACE. Reads for this sample came from an Illumina HiSeq 2000. Template switching introduced a universal primer binding site; the final cDNA contained a unique molecular identifier, enabling accurate counting of TCR cDNA molecules. Specific primers in the conserved constant-segment region were used to synthesize first-strand cDNA for TCR alpha and beta chains. To control for contamination, every cDNA library carried two barcodes: a SMART-Mk sample barcode plus Illumina barcodes. TruSeq adapter sequences along with Illumina sample barcodes were introduced in two successive PCR steps. Sequencing of the TCR alpha and beta cDNA libraries was done on the Illumina HiSeq platform using custom primers. On the study's bioinformatics: Unique molecular identifiers were extracted from raw reads with MiGEC, and CDR3 positions were determined with MiXCR. For each individual, recombination models were inferred using an EM algorithm with the repgenHMM and IGoR tools. The tcR package in R was used for shared clonotype analysis, with sharing normalized by the product of cloneset sizes. To study raw recombination without the effects of thymic and clonal selection, out-of-frame nonproductive sequences were analyzed. The public reads were run again by TCRdb, first through fastp at Q25 and then through MiXCR, and only productive beta chains were kept. Each CDR3 protein gets just one entry, which takes the most common genes and DNA from the rows behind it. TCRdb assigned the V and J calls; the authors' analysis was not used. Recorded for this sample are roughly 750,000 distinct CDR3 sequences; around 20% of them occurred a single time. The ten top clones hold roughly 4% of the sample.

A further study also used this sample, focusing on T cells expressing NK-cell markers. That second report states: Three sorted T-cell subsets (CD3+CD56+NKG2C+, CD3+CD56+NKG2C- and CD3+CD56-NKG2C+) from fewer than 10 donors had their TCR beta-chain repertoires profiled. Of the eight sequenced donors, seven were found to be HCMV-seropositive and one was found to be HCMV-seronegative. In several experiments an anti-gammadeltaTCR antibody was added to restrict sorting to alphabetaTCR-expressing T cells. In roughly 6 donors, the dominant CD3+CD56+NKG2C+ clonotypes were found to rank among the top 10 CD8+ clonotypes and to make up roughly 1.0-8% of CD8+ T cells. Those dominant clonotypes were again the most abundant among CD3+CD56-NKG2C+ cells in a few donors, at about 25-60.1%. Whether the expanded NKG2C-expressing T cell clones were specific for HCMV antigens was left unclear. The eight sequenced donors were randomly selected healthy volunteers, three men and five women. To determine HCMV serostatus, a commercial ELISA kit was used to detect HCMV-specific IgG in serum. Bulk peripheral blood T-cell repertoires were additionally sequenced from unsorted PBMC for 5 or 6 donors. MIGEC was used to demultiplex reads and group reads by UMI, and MiTCR was used to assemble and quantify clonotypes. To exclude erroneous sequences, any TCR cDNA sequence not supported by at least two reads was discarded. Downstream repertoire analysis used the tcR package, and clonotypes were matched across fractions by CDR3 nucleotide sequence plus V segment. VDJmatch was used to annotate antigen specificity against VDJdb, with one amino acid substitution in CDR3 permitted.

The rearrangement combines TRBV7-6 with TRBJ2-1; a tentative D call is TRBD2 (5 bases match). The origin of this receptor is a woman under 30 in good health. Specimen: PBMCs. Here the CDR3 is given as CASSPEASFHGEVTMTQFF. The DNA sequence follows: TGTGCCAGCAGCCCAGAGGCTAGCTTTCACGGCGAAGTAACAATGACGCAGTTCTTC. The entire variable domain, with the stretches around the CDR3 drawn from the reference TRBV7-6 and TRBJ2-1 proteins, is GAGVSQSPRYKVTKRGQDVALRCDPISGHVSLYWYRQALGQGPEFLTYFNYEAQQDKSGLPNDRFSAERPEGSISTLTIQRTEQRDSAMYRCASSPEASFHGEVTMTQFFGPGTRLTVL.